This entry features one T cell receptor beta chain sequence. As processed by the authors: Estimated nucleated cell counts came from reference gene primer amplification. Sequencing used immunoSEQ multiplex PCR; TCRdb keeps in-frame clones, though not all of them. V and J calls and clone size come straight from that table; D and trimming were deduced from the DNA. The sample carries fewer than 130,000 clones, roughly 80% recorded once. Germline V gene lookup returns CDR1 SEHNR and CDR2 FQNEAQ (reference sequence). V was trimmed by 0 bases and J by 6 bases, leaving 3 bases between them. The CDR3 totals 12 residues. The sample belongs to a study of blood T cell repertoires in COVID-19. On the study more broadly: COVID-19 samples, acute and convalescent, were from the United States, Italy and Spain. PBMCs, B-cell-depleted T cells, or T cells provided the cDNA or gDNA that made up the material.

The receptor was isolated from a man between 65 and 85 years old with active or convalescent COVID-19. V gene TRBV7-9 combines with J gene TRBJ2-1; D is unresolved. The sequencing input was peripheral blood. CDR3 sequence reads: CASSLASNEQFF. The CDR3 DNA follows: TGTGCCAGCAGCTTAGCCAGCAATGAGCAGTTCTTC. Using reference TRBV7-9 and TRBJ2-1 for the parts outside the CDR3, the full variable domain is DTGVSQNPRHKITKRGQNVTFRCDPISEHNRLYWYRQTLGQGPEFLTYFQNEAQLEKSRLLSDRFSAERPKGSFSTLEIQRTEQGDSAMYLCASSLASNEQFFGPGTRLTVL.